This T cell receptor (beta chain) was identified in a study of cytomegalovirus exposure and HLA in healthy donors. With 0 bases removed from V and 0 bases from J, the gap between germline ends came to 7 bases. The length of the CDR3 is 16 residues. Germline CDR1 reads SGHRS; CDR2 reads YFSETQ. Both 60 Vbeta primers and 13 Jbeta primers went into the PCR. Generated by immunoSEQ multiplex PCR, the TCRdb table keeps only in-frame clones and is missing some. The sample holds fewer than 200,000 clones, roughly 79% seen once. This receptor was obtained from a woman aged 45-65 years in good health and CMV-seronegative. The specimen sequenced was PBMCs. The V gene is TRBV5-1, the J gene TRBJ2-6, with D maybe TRBD2 (5 bases). The chain's CDR3 is CASSLERGSGANVLTF. In DNA, the CDR3 is TGCGCCAGCAGCTTGGAACGGGGCTCTGGGGCCAACGTCCTGACTTTC.